The 23 T cell receptor beta chains listed next were all sequenced from one sample in a study of beta chain features in type 1 diabetes. Study findings and constraints: Within each of all four CD4+ subsets, Type 1 diabetes patients had TCRB CDR3s that were moderately but significantly shorter.

What these receptors recognize is not known. Since all of the isolated RNA was reverse transcribed, expressed TCRB transcripts were what got sequenced. Method: immunoSEQ multiplex PCR; TCRdb's copy keeps in-frame clones and lacks some. Of approximately 160,000 clones listed, under 13% were seen once; the top ten hold 0.4% to 0.55%. Sequencing input: central memory CD4+ T cells from blood. Receptor source: a man aged 25-45 years with type 1 diabetes.

This clone was seen only a few times. The identical CDR3 is also encoded by other nucleotide sequences in the sample. The genes are TRBV28 and TRBJ2-5, with a possible D match to TRBD2 (5 bases). The CDR3 length is 13 residues. The V gene lost 3 bases and the J gene lost 1 base, with 6 bases spanning the gap. The germline CDR1 and CDR2 sequences are MDHEN and SYDVKM. CDR3 in DNA: TGTGCCAGCAGTTTCCGGGGCCAAGAGACCCAGTACTTC. It codes for CASSFRGQETQYF.

This clone was seen more than once but under ten times. The chain recombines TRBV12-5 with TRBJ2-3; 13 bases align to TRBD2. This CDR3 is 16 amino acids long. V trimming: 5 bases; J trimming: 2 bases; junction bases outside the gene matches: 4. CDR1 is LGHNT and CDR2 is FRNRAP in the germline V gene. CDR3: CASGLGLAGDTDTQYF. CDR3 DNA sequence: TGTGCTAGTGGTCTCGGACTAGCGGGGGACACAGATACGCAGTATTTT.

This chain joins TRBV2 and TRBJ2-3; TRBD2 agrees at 12 bases. V was clipped by 5 bases and J by 4 bases; unmatched bases: 1. Germline CDR1 is SNHLY and CDR2 is FYNNEI. The CDR3 runs 14 residues. CDR3 nucleotides: TGTGCCAGCAGTTCTAGCGGGAGGGCAGATACGCAGTATTTT. This sequence encodes CASSSSGRADTQYF.

As regards this clone: In the same sample, other DNA sequences code for this CDR3. This chain links TRBV11-2 with TRBJ2-1, with TRBD2 matching over 10 bases. The germline gives CDR1 SGHAT, CDR2 FQNNGV. This CDR3 has 15 residues. Trimming at V came to 1 base and at J to 10 bases, leaving 7 bases not matched to a gene. The CDR3: CASSLGLAGDGEQFF. The CDR3 bases are TGTGCCAGCAGCTTAGGGCTAGCGGGAGACGGGGAGCAGTTCTTC.

CDR3 bases: TGTGCCAGCAGCGCCGGTTATGGCTACACCTTC. Translation gives CASSAGYGYTF. This chain links TRBV7-2 with TRBJ1-2; D gene uncertain. CDR1 is SGHTA and CDR2 is FQGNSA in the germline V gene. This CDR3 spans 11 amino acids. Between the trimmed V and J ends, which lost 5 bases and 5 bases, there was a span of 6 bases.

The rearrangement joins TRBV30 to TRBJ1-2; D is undetermined. The CDR3 runs to 17 residues. Germline V gives CDR1 GTSNPN, CDR2 SVGIG (reference sequence). The V gene lost 0 bases and the J gene lost 2 bases, with 19 bases spanning the gap. The CDR3, as DNA: TGTGCCTGGAGTGTCATGAATAGGCAGGTCAACAACTATGGCTACACCTTC. This sequence encodes CAWSVMNRQVNNYGYTF.

The sample holds a few counts of this clone. The chain combines TRBV6-5 with TRBJ2-1; 7 nucleotides agree with TRBD2. Germline assignment: CDR1 MNHEY and CDR2 SVGAGI. V shed 6 bases, J shed 8 bases, and the junction held 13 bases outside the gene matches. The CDR3 is made up of 15 amino acids. The chain's CDR3 is CASRKTAGDMYEQFF. Written as DNA, the CDR3 is TGTGCCAGCAGGAAAACGGCGGGAGATATGTATGAGCAGTTCTTC.

The J gene is TRBJ2-1, the V gene TRBV14; a weak D match, TRBD1 (6 bases). This CDR3 comprises 14 residues. The germline CDR1 and CDR2 sequences are SGHDN and FVKESK. The germline V and J ends were trimmed by 4 bases and 6 bases, with 13 bases remaining between them. The DNA of the CDR3 is TGTGCCAGCAGCCGAGGGGGTTTAGGCAATGAGCAGTTCTTC. As protein: CASSRGGLGNEQFF.

V is TRBV29-1 and J is TRBJ1-1, with no clear D. V lost 7 bases and J lost 0, with 12 bases in between. Germline CDR1 reads SQVTM; CDR2 reads ANQGSEA. The CDR3 length is 13 residues. The CDR3 region is CSALQNMNTEAFF. The CDR3 nucleotides are TGCAGCGCCTTACAGAATATGAACACTGAAGCTTTCTTT.

J is TRBJ2-1 and V is TRBV28; the match to TRBD1 covers 7 bases. Germline V lookup: CDR1 MDHEN, CDR2 SYDVKM. The CDR3 has 12 residues. Unmatched junction bases numbered 5, after V lost 5 bases and J lost 10 bases. The CDR3 nucleotides read TGTGCCAGCAGTAGACAGGGAAACGAGCAGTTCTTC. Translated, it gives CASSRQGNEQFF.

The V gene is TRBV7-9, the J gene TRBJ2-3, with 7 bases aligning to TRBD1. Trimming took 5 bases from V and 0 from J; bases not matched to a gene: 5. The CDR3 is made up of 15 amino acids. Germline CDR1 and CDR2: SEHNR and FQNEAQ (reference sequence). The CDR3 DNA sequence: TGTGCCAGCAGCGAACAGGGGACAAGCACAGATACGCAGTATTTT. Residues: CASSEQGTSTDTQYF.

The V gene is TRBV5-6, the J gene TRBJ2-1, with 7 positions matching TRBD2. This CDR3 contains 12 residues. The V segment lost 4 bases and the J segment 9 bases; nucleotides outside the gene matches: 4. CDR1 is SGHDT, CDR2 YYEEEE, per germline. CDR3 residues: CASSARGVEQFF. CDR3 DNA: TGTGCCAGCAGCGCCCGGGGGGTTGAGCAGTTCTTC.

The genes are TRBV6-5 and TRBJ1-2, with TRBD1 as a possible D gene (5 bases). V lost 0 bases and J lost 0, with 8 bases in between. The germline V gene encodes CDR1 MNHEY and CDR2 SVGAGI. The CDR3 sequence is 15 residues long. The CDR3 sequence: CASSYSRASNYGYTF. The DNA of the CDR3 is TGTGCCAGCAGTTACTCCAGGGCTTCTAACTATGGCTACACCTTC.

The V call is TRBV19, the J call TRBJ2-5, with D possibly matching TRBD1 (6 bases). This CDR3 has 13 residues. V dropped 8 bases and J dropped 5 bases, with 15 bases sitting between them. Germline CDR1 is LNHDA and CDR2 is SQIVND (reference sequence). DNA of the CDR3: TGTGCCAGTGGTACAGGGATTCGCGAGACCCAGTACTTC. Its translation is CASGTGIRETQYF.

This chain joins TRBV28 and TRBJ2-5; no reliable D call. TRBJ2-7 matches the DNA end more closely, so the J call is doubtful. CDR1 is MDHEN and CDR2 is SYDVKM in the germline V gene. The CDR3 consists of 11 residues. In nucleotides, the CDR3 is TGTGCCAGCAGTAAGCCCTACGAGCAGTACTTC. It encodes CASSKPYEQYF.

This clone was counted only a few times. The rearrangement links TRBV7-3 to TRBJ1-1; D is undetermined. V was shortened by 2 bases and J by 2 bases, with 6 bases between the two germline ends. CDR3 length equals 13 residues. Germline assignment: CDR1 SGHTA and CDR2 FQGTGA. This CDR3 is CASSLDYNTEAFF. CDR3 nucleotides: TGTGCCAGCAGCTTAGACTACAACACTGAAGCTTTCTTT. Drawing the rest from reference TRBV7-3 and TRBJ1-1, the complete variable domain is GAGVSQTPSNKVTEKGKYVELRCDPISGHTALYWYRQSLGQGPEFLIYFQGTGAADDSGLPNDRFFAVRPEGSVSTLKIQRTERGDSAVYLCASSLDYNTEAFFGQGTRLTVV.

J is TRBJ1-1 and V is TRBV2, with 9 positions matching TRBD1. The length of the CDR3 is 13 residues. Germline V CDR1 and CDR2: SNHLY, FYNNEI. Trimming cost V 6 bases and J 3 bases; bases outside gene matches: 2. The CDR3 reads CASSRDRDTEAFF. The CDR3 nucleotides are TGTGCCAGCAGCCGGGACAGGGACACTGAAGCTTTCTTT. The full variable domain, completed using reference TRBV2 and TRBJ1-1, is EPEVTQTPSHQVTQMGQEVILRCVPISNHLYFYWYRQILGQKVEFLVSFYNNEISEKSEIFDDQFSVERPDGSNFTLKIRSTKLEDSAMYFCASSRDRDTEAFFGQGTRLTVV.

The gene calls are TRBV2 and TRBJ2-7; no definite D call. CDR3 size: 13 residues. V was cut by 4 bases and J by 2 bases, with 9 bases left in between. The germline V gene has CDR1 SNHLY and CDR2 FYNNEI. This chain's CDR3 is CASSGVYAYEQYF. The CDR3 nucleotides are TGTGCCAGCAGTGGCGTCTACGCCTACGAGCAGTACTTC.

In its sample, this clone was seen a few times. The gene calls are TRBV21-1 and TRBJ2-4; the table gives TRBD1 as D, unverified against the DNA. TRBV21-1 is described as a pseudogene. This CDR3 has 15 amino acids. This CDR3 reads CASSRLTVAKNIQYF. The CDR3 DNA sequence: TGTGCCAGCAGCCGATTGACAGTAGCCAAAAACATTCAGTACTTC.

A few counts support this clone. The chain employs TRBV19 and TRBJ2-1; weak D call: TRBD2 (5 bases). There are 13 residues in the CDR3. Germline CDR1 is LNHDA and CDR2 is SQIVND (reference sequence). The V end was cut by 6 bases, the J end by 5 bases, with 11 bases between. The DNA for the CDR3 is TGTGCCAGTAGCAGGACTTATAACAATGAGCAGTTCTTC. Protein product: CASSRTYNNEQFF.

This clone was seen ten or more times. V and J are TRBV28 and TRBJ2-1, with D possibly being TRBD2 (5 bases). The germline gives CDR1 MDHEN, CDR2 SYDVKM. The CDR3 loop spans 14 amino acids. With 5 bases removed from V and 6 bases from J, the gap between germline ends came to 14 bases. The DNA for the CDR3 is TGTGCCAGCAGTACCCCGGACTGGCCCAATGAGCAGTTCTTC. Amino acid sequence: CASSTPDWPNEQFF.

J is TRBJ1-2 and V is TRBV2, with 9 bases fitting TRBD1. CDR1 is SNHLY and CDR2 is FYNNEI in the germline V gene. The CDR3 contains 14 residues. Trimming took 5 bases from V and 8 from J; bases not matched to a gene: 9. The CDR3 reads CASSQPGTGYGYTF. Here the CDR3 DNA reads TGTGCCAGCAGTCAACCCGGGACAGGGTACGGCTACACCTTC.

The V and J genes are TRBV5-6 and TRBJ2-1; D is perhaps TRBD1 (5 bases). The CDR3 extends over 16 amino acids. The germline V gene encodes CDR1 SGHDT and CDR2 YYEEEE. Trimming took off 1 base at V and 0 bases at J, with 11 bases between the two ends. CDR3 in DNA: TGTGCCAGCAGCTTGAAAGGGGTGGGCTCCTACAATGAGCAGTTCTTC. As protein: CASSLKGVGSYNEQFF. The full variable domain, rest sourced from reference TRBV5-6 and TRBJ2-1, is DAGVTQSPTHLIKTRGQQVTLRCSPKSGHDTVSWYQQALGQGPQFIFQYYEEEERQRGNFPDRFSGHQFPNYSSELNVNALLLGDSALYLCASSLKGVGSYNEQFFGPGTRLTVL.